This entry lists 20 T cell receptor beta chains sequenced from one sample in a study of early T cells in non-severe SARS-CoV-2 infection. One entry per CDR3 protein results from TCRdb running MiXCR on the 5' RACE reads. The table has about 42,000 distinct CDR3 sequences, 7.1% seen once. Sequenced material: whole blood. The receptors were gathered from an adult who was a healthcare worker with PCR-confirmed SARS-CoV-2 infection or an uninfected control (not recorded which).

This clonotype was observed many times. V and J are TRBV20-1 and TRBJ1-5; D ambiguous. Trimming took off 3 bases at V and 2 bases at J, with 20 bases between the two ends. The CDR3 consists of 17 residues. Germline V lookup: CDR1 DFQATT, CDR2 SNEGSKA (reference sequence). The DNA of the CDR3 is TGCAGTGCTAGCCACTCGGGATCGCTGGTTGGCAATCAGCCCCAGCATTTT. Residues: CSASHSGSLVGNQPQHF.

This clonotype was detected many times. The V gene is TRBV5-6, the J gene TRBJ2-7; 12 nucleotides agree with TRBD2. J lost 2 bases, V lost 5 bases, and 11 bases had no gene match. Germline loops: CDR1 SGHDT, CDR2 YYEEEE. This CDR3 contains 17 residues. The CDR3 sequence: CASRSGLAGTIPYEQYF. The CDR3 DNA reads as TGTGCCAGCAGATCCGGACTAGCGGGGACCATCCCCTACGAGCAGTACTTC.

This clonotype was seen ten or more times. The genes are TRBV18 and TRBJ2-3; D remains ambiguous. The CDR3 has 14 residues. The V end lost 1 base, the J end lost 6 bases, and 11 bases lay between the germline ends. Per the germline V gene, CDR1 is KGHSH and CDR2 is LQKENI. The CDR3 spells CASSPLDDSDTQYF. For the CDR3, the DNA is TGTGCCAGCTCACCACTGGACGATTCCGATACGCAGTATTTT.

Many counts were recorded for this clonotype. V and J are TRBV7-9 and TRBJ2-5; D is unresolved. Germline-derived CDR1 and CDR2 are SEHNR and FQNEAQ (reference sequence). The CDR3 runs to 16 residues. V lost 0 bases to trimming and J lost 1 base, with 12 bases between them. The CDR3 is CASSLAAAASQETQYF. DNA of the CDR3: TGTGCCAGCAGCTTAGCCGCGGCGGCTAGCCAAGAGACCCAGTACTTC.

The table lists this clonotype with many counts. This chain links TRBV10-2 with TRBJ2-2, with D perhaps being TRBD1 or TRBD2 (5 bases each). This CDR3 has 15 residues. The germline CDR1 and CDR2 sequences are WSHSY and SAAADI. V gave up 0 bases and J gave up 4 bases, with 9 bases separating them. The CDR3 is CASSESNGGTGELFF. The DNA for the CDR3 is TGCGCCAGCAGTGAGTCGAATGGGGGCACCGGGGAGCTGTTTTTT.

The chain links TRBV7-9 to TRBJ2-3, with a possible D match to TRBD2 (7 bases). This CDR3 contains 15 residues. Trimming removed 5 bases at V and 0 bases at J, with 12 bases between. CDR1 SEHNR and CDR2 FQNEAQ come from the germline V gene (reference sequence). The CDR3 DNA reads TGTGCCAGCAGCCCCAGGGGAGGGAGCACAGATACGCAGTATTTT. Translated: CASSPRGGSTDTQYF. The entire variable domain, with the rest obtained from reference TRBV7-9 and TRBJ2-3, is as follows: DTGVSQNPRHKITKRGQNVTFRCDPISEHNRLYWYRQTLGQGPEFLTYFQNEAQLEKSRLLSDRFSAERPKGSFSTLEIQRTEQGDSAMYLCASSPRGGSTDTQYFGPGTRLTVL.

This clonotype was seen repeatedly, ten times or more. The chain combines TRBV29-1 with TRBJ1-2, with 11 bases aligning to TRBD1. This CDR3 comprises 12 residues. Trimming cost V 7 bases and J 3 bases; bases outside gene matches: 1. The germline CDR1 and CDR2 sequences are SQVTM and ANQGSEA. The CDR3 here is CSGGQGDYGYTF. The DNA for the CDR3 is TGCAGCGGGGGACAGGGGGACTATGGCTACACCTTC.

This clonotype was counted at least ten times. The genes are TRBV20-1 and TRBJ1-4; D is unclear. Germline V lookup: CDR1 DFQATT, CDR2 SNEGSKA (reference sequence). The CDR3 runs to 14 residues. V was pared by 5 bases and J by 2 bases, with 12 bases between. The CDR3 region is CSASRFATNEKLFF. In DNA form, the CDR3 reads TGCAGTGCTTCGCGGTTTGCGACTAATGAAAAACTGTTTTTT.

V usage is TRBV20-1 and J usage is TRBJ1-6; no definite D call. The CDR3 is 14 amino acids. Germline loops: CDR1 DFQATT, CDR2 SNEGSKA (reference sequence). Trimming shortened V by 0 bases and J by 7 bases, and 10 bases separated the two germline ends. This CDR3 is CSARDWAANSPLHF. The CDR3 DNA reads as TGCAGTGCTAGAGATTGGGCGGCGAATTCACCCCTCCACTTT.

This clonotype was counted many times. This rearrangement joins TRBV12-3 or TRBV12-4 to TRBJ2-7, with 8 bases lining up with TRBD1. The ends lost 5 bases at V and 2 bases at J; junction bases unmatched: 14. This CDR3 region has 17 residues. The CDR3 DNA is TGTGCCAGCAGTCACTTATTCGACAGGGGACGCACCTACGAGCAGTACTTC. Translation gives CASSHLFDRGRTYEQYF.

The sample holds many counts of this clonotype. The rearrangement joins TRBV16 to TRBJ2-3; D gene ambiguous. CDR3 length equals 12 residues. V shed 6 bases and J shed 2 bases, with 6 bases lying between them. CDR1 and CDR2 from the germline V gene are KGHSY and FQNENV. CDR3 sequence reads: CASSHYTDTQYF. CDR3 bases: TGTGCCAGCAGTCACTACACAGATACGCAGTATTTT.

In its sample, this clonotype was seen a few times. The CDR3 DNA reads TGCGCCAGCAGCCAAGATAAGGCGGGGGCGACTTACAATGAGCAGTTCTTC. The encoded protein is CASSQDKAGATYNEQFF. The chain links TRBV4-3 to TRBJ2-1, with D perhaps TRBD2 (7 bases). V lost 0 bases, J lost 4 bases, and 16 bases lay in between. Per germline, CDR1 LGHNA and CDR2 YSLEER. This CDR3 has 17 amino acids.

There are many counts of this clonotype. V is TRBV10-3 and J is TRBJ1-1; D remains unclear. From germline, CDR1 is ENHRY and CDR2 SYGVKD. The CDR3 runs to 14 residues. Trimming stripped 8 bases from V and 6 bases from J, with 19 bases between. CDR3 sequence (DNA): TGTGCCATCGCCAGAACGGGGATTAGGGCTGAAGCTTTCTTT. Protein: CAIARTGIRAEAFF.

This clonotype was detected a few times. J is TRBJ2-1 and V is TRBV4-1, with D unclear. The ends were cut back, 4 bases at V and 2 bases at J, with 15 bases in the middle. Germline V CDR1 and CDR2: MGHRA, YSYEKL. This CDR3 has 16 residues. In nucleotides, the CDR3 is TGCGCCAGCAGCCCCCGAGAAGTTGGCGCCTACAATGAGCAGTTCTTC. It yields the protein CASSPREVGAYNEQFF.

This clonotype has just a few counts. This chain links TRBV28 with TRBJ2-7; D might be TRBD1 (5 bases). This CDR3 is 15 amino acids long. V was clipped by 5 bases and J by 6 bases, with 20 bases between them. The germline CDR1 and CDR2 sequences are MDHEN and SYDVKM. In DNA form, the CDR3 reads TGTGCCAGCAGTCCCATCTGGGGTCTAAGGGGCGAGCAGTACTTC. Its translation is CASSPIWGLRGEQYF.

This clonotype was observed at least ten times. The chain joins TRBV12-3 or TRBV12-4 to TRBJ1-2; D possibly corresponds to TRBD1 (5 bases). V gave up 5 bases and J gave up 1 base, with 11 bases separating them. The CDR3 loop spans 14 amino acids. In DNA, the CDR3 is TGTGCCAGCAGTCCCACAAGGGGTAACTATGGCTACACCTTC. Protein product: CASSPTRGNYGYTF.

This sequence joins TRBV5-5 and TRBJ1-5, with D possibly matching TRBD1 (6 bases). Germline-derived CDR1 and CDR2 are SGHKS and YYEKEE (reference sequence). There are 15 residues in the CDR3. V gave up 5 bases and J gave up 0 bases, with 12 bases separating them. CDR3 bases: TGTGCCAGCAGTCCCCAGGGGTATAGCAATCAGCCCCAGCATTTT. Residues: CASSPQGYSNQPQHF.

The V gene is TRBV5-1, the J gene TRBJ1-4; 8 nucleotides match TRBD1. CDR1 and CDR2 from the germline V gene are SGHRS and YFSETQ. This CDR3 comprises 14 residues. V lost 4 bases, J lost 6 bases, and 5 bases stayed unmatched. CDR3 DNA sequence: TGCGCCAGCAGCCAACAGGGGGAGGATGAAAAACTGTTTTTT. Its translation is CASSQQGEDEKLFF.

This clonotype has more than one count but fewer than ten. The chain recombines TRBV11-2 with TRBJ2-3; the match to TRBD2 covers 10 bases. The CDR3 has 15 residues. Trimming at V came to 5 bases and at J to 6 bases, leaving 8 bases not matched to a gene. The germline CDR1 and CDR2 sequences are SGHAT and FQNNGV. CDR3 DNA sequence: TGTGCCAGCAGCCATAGCGGGGGGCGGGCCGATACGCAGTATTTT. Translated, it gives CASSHSGGRADTQYF. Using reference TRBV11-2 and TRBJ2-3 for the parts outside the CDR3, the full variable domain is EAGVAQSPRYKIIEKRQSVAFWCNPISGHATLYWYQQILGQGPKLLIQFQNNGVVDDSQLPKDRFSAERLKGVDSTLKIQPAKLEDSAVYLCASSHSGGRADTQYFGPGTRLTVL.

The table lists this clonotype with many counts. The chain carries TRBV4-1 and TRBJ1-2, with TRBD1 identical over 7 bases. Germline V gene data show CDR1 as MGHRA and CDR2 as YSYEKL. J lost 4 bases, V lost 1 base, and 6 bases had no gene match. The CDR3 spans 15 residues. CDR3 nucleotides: TGCGCCAGCAGCCAAGGTCGACAGGGAGGCTATGGCTACACCTTC. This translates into CASSQGRQGGYGYTF.